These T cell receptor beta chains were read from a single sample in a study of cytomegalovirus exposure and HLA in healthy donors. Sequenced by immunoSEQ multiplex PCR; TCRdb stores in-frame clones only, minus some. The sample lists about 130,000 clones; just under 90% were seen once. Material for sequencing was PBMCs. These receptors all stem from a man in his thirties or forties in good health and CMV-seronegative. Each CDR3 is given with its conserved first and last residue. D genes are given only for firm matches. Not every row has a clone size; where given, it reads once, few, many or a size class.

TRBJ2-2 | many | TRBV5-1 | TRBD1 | CASRDRDTGELFF | TGCGCCAGCAGGGACAGGGACACCGGGGAGCTGTTTTTT
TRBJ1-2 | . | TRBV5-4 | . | CASKLGGISYGYTF | TGTGCCAGCAAACTCGGAGGTATCAGCTATGGCTACACCTTC
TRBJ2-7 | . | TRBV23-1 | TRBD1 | CASSQRGRGLLADYEQYF | TGCGCCAGCAGTCAACGGGGTAGGGGGCTTCTGGCAGACTACGAGCAGTACTTC
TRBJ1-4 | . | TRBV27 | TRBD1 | CASSLVGTGTEKLFF | TGTGCCAGCAGTTTGGTGGGGACAGGGACTGAAAAACTGTTTTTT
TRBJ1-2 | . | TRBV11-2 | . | CASSLGLSAGDGYTF | TGTGCCAGCAGCTTAGGACTTTCAGCGGGGGATGGCTACACCTTC
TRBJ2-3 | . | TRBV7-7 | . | CASSFRSLGGGADTQYF | TGTGCCAGCAGCTTCCGGTCCCTCGGAGGGGGGGCTGATACGCAGTATTTT
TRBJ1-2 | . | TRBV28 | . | CASSLWNPSTDLGGYTF | TGTGCCAGCAGTTTATGGAATCCTTCGACGGACTTGGGGGGCTACACCTTC
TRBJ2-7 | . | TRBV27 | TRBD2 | CASSGKGLAGVYEQYF | TGTGCCAGCAGTGGTAAGGGACTAGCGGGGGTGTACGAGCAGTACTTC
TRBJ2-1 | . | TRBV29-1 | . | CSVLLRAGEQFF | TGCAGCGTTCTCCTCAGGGCCGGTGAGCAGTTCTTC
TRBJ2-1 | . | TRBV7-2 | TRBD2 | CASSFSGGAGNEQFF | TGTGCCAGCAGCTTTAGCGGGGGGGCCGGCAATGAGCAGTTCTTC
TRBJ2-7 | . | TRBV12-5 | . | CASGSGQIYEQYF | TGTGCTAGTGGCTCCGGACAAATATACGAGCAGTACTTC
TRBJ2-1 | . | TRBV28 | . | CASSQQVYSYNEQFF | TGTGCCAGCAGTCAACAGGTTTATTCCTACAATGAGCAGTTCTTC
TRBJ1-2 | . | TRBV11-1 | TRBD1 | CASSSMDRANYGYTF | TGTGCCAGCAGCTCGATGGACAGGGCTAACTATGGCTACACCTTC
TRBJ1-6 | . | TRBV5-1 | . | CASSPGQSSYNSPLHF | TGCGCCAGCAGCCCAGGACAGAGCTCCTATAATTCACCCCTCCACTTT
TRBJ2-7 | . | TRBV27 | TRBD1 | CASSFSGTGYEQYF | TGTGCCAGCAGTTTCTCCGGGACAGGGTACGAGCAGTACTTC
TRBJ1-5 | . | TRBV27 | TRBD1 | CASSLSGTDSYSNQPQHF | TGTGCCAGCAGTTTATCCGGGACAGACTCTTATAGCAATCAGCCCCAGCATTTT
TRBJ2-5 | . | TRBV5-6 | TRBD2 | CASSFGSGGYQETQYF | TGTGCCAGCAGCTTTGGTAGCGGGGGCTATCAAGAGACCCAGTACTTC
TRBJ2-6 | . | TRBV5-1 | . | CASSPLPGNSGANVLTF | TGCGCCAGCAGCCCCCTCCCGGGGAACTCTGGGGCCAACGTCCTGACTTTC
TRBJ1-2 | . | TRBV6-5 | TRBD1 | CASSRTGPYGYTF | TGTGCCAGCAGCCGGACAGGGCCCTATGGCTACACCTTC
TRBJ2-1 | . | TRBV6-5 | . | CASRGPFLGEQFF | TGTGCCTCCCGGGGTCCCTTTTTGGGTGAGCAGTTCTTC
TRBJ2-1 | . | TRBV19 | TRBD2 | CASSAWVAGASGNEQFF | TGTGCCAGTAGTGCCTGGGTAGCGGGGGCCTCTGGCAATGAGCAGTTCTTC
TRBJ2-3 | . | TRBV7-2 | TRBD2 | CASSLGAGGRLDTQYF | TGTGCCAGCAGCTTAGGAGCGGGGGGGCGGTTAGATACGCAGTATTTT
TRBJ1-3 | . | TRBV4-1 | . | CASSQAQGTGNTIYF | TGCGCCAGCAGCCAAGCGCAGGGAACTGGAAACACCATATATTTT
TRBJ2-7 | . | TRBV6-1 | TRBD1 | CASSELGQETYEQYF | TGTGCCAGCAGTGAACTCGGACAGGAGACCTACGAGCAGTACTTC
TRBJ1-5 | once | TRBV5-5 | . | CASSFGYTNQPQHF | TGTGCCAGCAGCTTCGGGTATACCAATCAGCCCCAGCATTTT
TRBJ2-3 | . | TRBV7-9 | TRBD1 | CASSLFRETGSATDTQYF | TGTGCCAGCAGCTTATTTAGGGAGACAGGGTCGGCGACAGATACGCAGTATTTT
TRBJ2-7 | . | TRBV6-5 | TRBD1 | CASSGTGVNEQYF | TGTGCCAGCAGTGGGACAGGGGTAAACGAGCAGTACTTC
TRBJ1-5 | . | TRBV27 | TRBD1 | CASGLGQGNQPQHF | TGTGCCAGCGGTTTAGGACAGGGCAATCAGCCCCAGCATTTT
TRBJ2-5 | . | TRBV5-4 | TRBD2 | CASSLALAGGQETQYF | TGTGCCAGCAGCTTGGCGCTAGCGGGGGGACAAGAGACCCAGTACTTC
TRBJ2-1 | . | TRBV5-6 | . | CASSLSGGNEQFF | TGTGCCAGCAGCTTGAGTGGGGGGAATGAGCAGTTCTTC
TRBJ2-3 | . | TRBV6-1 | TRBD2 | CASSGLAGGFTDTQYF | TGTGCCAGCAGTGGACTAGCGGGGGGGTTCACAGATACGCAGTATTTT
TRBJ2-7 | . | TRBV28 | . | CASREASSYEQYF | TGTGCCAGCCGTGAGGCATCGTCCTACGAGCAGTACTTC
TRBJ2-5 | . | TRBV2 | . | CASRDGGETQYF | TGTGCCAGCAGAGACGGGGGTGAGACCCAGTACTTC
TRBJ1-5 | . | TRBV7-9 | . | CASSSSGESNQPQHF | TGTGCCAGCAGCAGTTCGGGGGAAAGCAATCAGCCCCAGCATTTT
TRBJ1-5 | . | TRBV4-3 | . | CASSQQIVTSNQPQHF | TGCGCCAGCAGCCAACAAATTGTTACATCCAATCAGCCCCAGCATTTT
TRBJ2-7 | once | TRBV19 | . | CASSIEGTSSYEQYF | TGTGCCAGTAGTATAGAGGGAACTAGCTCCTACGAGCAGTACTTC
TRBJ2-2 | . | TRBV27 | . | CASSLAGTGLGELFF | TGTGCCAGCAGTTTAGCCGGCACGGGTTTGGGGGAGCTGTTTTTT
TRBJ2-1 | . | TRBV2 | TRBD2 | CASRGTSGYNEQFF | TGTGCCAGCAGGGGGACTAGCGGTTACAATGAGCAGTTCTTC
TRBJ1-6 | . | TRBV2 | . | CASSEVANSPLHF | TGTGCCAGCAGTGAAGTGGCCAATTCACCCCTCCACTTT
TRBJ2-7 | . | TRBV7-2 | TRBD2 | CASSSGTSFYEQYF | TGTGCCAGCAGCTCCGGGACTAGCTTCTACGAGCAGTACTTC
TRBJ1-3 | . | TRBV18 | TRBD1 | CASSPRGASGNTIYF | TGTGCCAGCTCACCCAGGGGGGCCTCCGGAAACACCATATATTTT
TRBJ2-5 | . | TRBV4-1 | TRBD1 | CASSQPDRDWVETQYF | TGCGCCAGCAGCCAACCCGACAGGGATTGGGTGGAGACCCAGTACTTC
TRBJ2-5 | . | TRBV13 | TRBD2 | CASSLGLAGRRGQYF | TGTGCCAGCAGCTTAGGTCTAGCGGGGCGTCGGGGCCAGTACTTC
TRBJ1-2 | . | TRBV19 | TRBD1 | CASSDWTGPFAFNYGYTF | TGTGCCAGTAGTGACTGGACAGGGCCCTTCGCTTTTAACTATGGCTACACCTTC
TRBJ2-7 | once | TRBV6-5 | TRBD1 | CASSYSVRDSSYEQYF | TGTGCCAGCAGTTACTCGGTCCGGGACAGCTCCTACGAGCAGTACTTC
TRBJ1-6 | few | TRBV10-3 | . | CAISSGHQGNSPLHF | TGTGCCATCAGCTCCGGACACCAGGGTAATTCACCCCTCCACTTT
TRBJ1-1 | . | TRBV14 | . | CASASPWNTEAFF | TGTGCCAGCGCCAGTCCGTGGAACACTGAAGCTTTCTTT
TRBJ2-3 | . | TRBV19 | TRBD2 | CASRQTSGMLDTQYF | TGTGCCAGTAGACAGACTAGCGGGATGTTAGATACGCAGTATTTT
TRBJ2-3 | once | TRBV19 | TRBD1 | CASSRPGQGPDTQYF | TGTGCCAGTAGTCGGCCGGGACAGGGGCCAGATACGCAGTATTTT
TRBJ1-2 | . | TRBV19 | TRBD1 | CASSMTGAVNYGYTF | TGTGCCAGTAGTATGACAGGGGCAGTTAACTATGGCTACACCTTC